These 24 T cell receptor beta chains share one sample of origin, sequenced in a study of cytomegalovirus exposure and HLA in healthy donors. The PCR employed 60 Vbeta primers together with 13 Jbeta primers. Sequenced by immunoSEQ multiplex PCR; TCRdb stores in-frame clones only, minus some. The sample has around 130,000 clones. Material for sequencing was PBMCs. These receptor sequences come from a woman in her 40s in good health and CMV-seronegative.

The gene calls are TRBV4-3 and TRBJ1-2; D possibly corresponds to TRBD1 (6 bases). With 3 bases removed from V and 8 bases from J, the gap between germline ends came to 13 bases. This CDR3 has 13 residues. CDR1 LGHNA and CDR2 YSLEER come from the germline V gene. The CDR3 here is CASSHSGVRGYTF. CDR3 DNA: TGCGCCAGCAGCCATTCAGGGGTTCGGGGCTACACCTTC.

J is TRBJ1-1 and V is TRBV5-1; a weak D match, TRBD1 (5 bases). This CDR3 is 14 amino acids long. V lost 3 bases to trimming and J lost 1 base, with 10 bases between them. Germline lookup yields CDR1 SGHRS and CDR2 YFSETQ. This chain's CDR3 is CASSSPRANTEAFF. CDR3 sequence (DNA): TGCGCCAGCAGCTCCCCCAGGGCGAACACTGAAGCTTTCTTT.

The rearrangement joins TRBV7-2 to TRBJ1-3; tentatively, D is TRBD1 (6 bases). Per germline, CDR1 SGHTA and CDR2 FQGNSA. Trimming removed 3 bases at V and 7 bases at J, with 13 bases between. This CDR3 has 14 residues. CDR3 nucleotides: TGTGCCAGCAGCTTTGGATACAGGGCTAACACCATATATTTT. Its translation is CASSFGYRANTIYF.

The J gene is TRBJ2-3, the V gene TRBV2; D remains ambiguous. Germline loops: CDR1 SNHLY, CDR2 FYNNEI. This CDR3 region has 12 residues. V was trimmed by 2 bases and J by 6 bases, leaving 6 bases between them. CDR3: CASSETRDTQYF. In DNA, the CDR3 is TGTGCCAGCAGTGAAACCAGGGATACGCAGTATTTT.

This chain links TRBV25-1 with TRBJ2-3; D not resolved. Germline assignment: CDR1 MGHDK and CDR2 SYGVNS. V lost 5 bases and J 0 bases, leaving 3 bases between the germline ends. This CDR3 is built from 12 residues. The CDR3 region is CASSLSTDTQYF. In DNA form, the CDR3 reads TGTGCCAGCAGTCTTAGCACAGATACGCAGTATTTT. The complete variable domain, with remaining parts taken from reference TRBV25-1 and TRBJ2-3, reads EADIYQTPRYLVIGTGKKITLECSQTMGHDKMYWYQQDPGMELHLIHYSYGVNSTEKGDLSSESTVSRIRTEHFPLTLESARPSHTSQYLCASSLSTDTQYFGPGTRLTVL.

The V call is TRBV2, the J call TRBJ2-7; TRBD1 agrees at 7 bases. The germline V gene encodes CDR1 SNHLY and CDR2 FYNNEI. This CDR3 comprises 15 residues. The V gene end was trimmed by 6 bases and the J gene end by 0 bases; junction bases not matched to a gene: 8. The CDR3 coding sequence is TGTGCCAGCAGAGCGGACAGGCTTGGCTCCTACGAGCAGTACGTC. Translating it yields CASRADRLGSYEQYV.

The J gene is TRBJ1-2, the V gene TRBV6-1; tentative D call: TRBD1 (5 bases). The V end lost 2 bases, the J end lost 6 bases, and 13 bases lay between the germline ends. CDR3 length equals 14 residues. CDR1 is MNHNS and CDR2 is SASEGT in the germline V gene. The CDR3 reads CASSEPGLIHGYTF. CDR3 DNA: TGTGCCAGCAGTGAACCAGGGTTAATCCATGGCTACACCTTC.

The chain combines TRBV15 with TRBJ1-4; 7 bases are shared with TRBD1. J lost 3 bases, V lost 3 bases, and 1 base had no gene match. There are 14 residues in the CDR3. Germline lookup yields CDR1 LNHNV and CDR2 YYDKDF (reference sequence). The CDR3 nucleotides are TGTGCCACCAGCAGGGGACAGCCTAATGAAAAACTGTTTTTT. Translating gives CATSRGQPNEKLFF. Using reference TRBV15 and TRBJ1-4 for the parts outside the CDR3, the full variable domain is DAMVIQNPRYQVTQFGKPVTLSCSQTLNHNVMYWYQQKSSQAPKLLFHYYDKDFNNEADTPDNFQSRRPNTSFCFLDIRSPGLGDTAMYLCATSRGQPNEKLFFGSGTQLSVL.

This chain joins TRBV10-3 and TRBJ1-2, with D possibly being TRBD1 (5 bases). Trimming took 6 bases from V and 1 from J, leaving 15 bases between them. The V gene's germline CDR1 is ENHRY and CDR2 SYGVKD. This CDR3 has 15 residues. The CDR3 nucleotides read TGTGCCATCAGAGCCGGGGGGGGTGTTAACTATGGCTACACCTTC. This encodes CAIRAGGGVNYGYTF.

This chain joins TRBV13 and TRBJ2-6; 8 positions match TRBD1. The CDR3 is 16 amino acids. V trimming: 5 bases; J trimming: 2 bases; junction bases outside the gene matches: 5. Germline V gene lookup returns CDR1 PRHDT and CDR2 FYEKMQ (reference sequence). This CDR3 is CASSQDRAPGANVLTF. CDR3 in DNA: TGTGCCAGCAGCCAGGACAGGGCCCCTGGGGCCAACGTCCTGACTTTC.

The J gene is TRBJ2-3, the V gene TRBV25-1; D perhaps matches TRBD1 (6 bases). V dropped 6 bases and J dropped 2 bases, with 18 bases sitting between them. The CDR3 loop spans 16 amino acids. The germline V gene encodes CDR1 MGHDK and CDR2 SYGVNS. The CDR3 region is CASSPSARGFTDTQYF. CDR3 nucleotides: TGTGCCAGCAGCCCCTCGGCGAGGGGGTTCACAGATACGCAGTATTTT.

The V and J genes are TRBV5-1 and TRBJ2-1; D not resolved. The germline CDR1 and CDR2 sequences are SGHRS and YFSETQ. V lost 0 bases and J lost 1, with 5 bases in between. The CDR3 covers 14 residues. The CDR3, as DNA: TGCGCCAGCAGCTTGGACGGGTCCTACAATGAGCAGTTCTTC. Translation: CASSLDGSYNEQFF.

V is TRBV6-5 and J is TRBJ2-7, with 8 positions matching TRBD1. J gave up 6 bases and V 2 bases, and 12 bases lay outside the gene matches. Per the germline V gene, CDR1 is MNHEY and CDR2 is SVGAGI. The CDR3 extends over 16 amino acids. CDR3: CASSYVADRVDVEQYF. CDR3 sequence (DNA): TGTGCCAGCAGTTACGTGGCGGACAGGGTGGATGTCGAGCAGTACTTC.

The chain uses TRBV28 and TRBJ2-5, with D possibly TRBD2 on 7 matching bases. The CDR3 is 15 residues long. CDR1 is MDHEN, CDR2 SYDVKM, per germline. V lost 5 bases and J lost 5, with 18 bases in between. The CDR3 DNA is TGTGCCAGCAGTCCCCAAGGGGGGGCTAAGGAGACCCAGTACTTC. Translation gives CASSPQGGAKETQYF.

The chain links TRBV9 to TRBJ1-3; 8 bases match TRBD1. CDR1 SGDLS and CDR2 YYNGEE come from the germline V gene. V shed 7 bases and J 1 base; nucleotides not matched to a gene: 7. The CDR3 is made up of 15 amino acids. CDR3 sequence reads: CASEGTGASGNTIYF. DNA for the CDR3: TGTGCCAGCGAGGGGACAGGAGCTTCTGGAAACACCATATATTTT.

The chain's CDR3 is CASSLAGTGELFF. The CDR3 coding sequence is TGCGCCAGCAGCTTGGCGGGAACCGGGGAGCTGTTTTTT. J is TRBJ2-2 and V is TRBV5-1; TRBD2 is a possible D gene (5 bases). Trimming shortened V by 0 bases and J by 5 bases, and 5 bases separated the two germline ends. CDR1 SGHRS and CDR2 YFSETQ come from the germline V gene. This CDR3 spans 13 amino acids.

The J gene is TRBJ2-1, the V gene TRBV29-1; TRBD2 matches 12 bases. Losses at the gene ends were 6 bases for V and 9 bases for J; bases not matched to a gene: 3. This CDR3 has 12 residues. Germline loops: CDR1 SQVTM, CDR2 ANQGSEA. The CDR3 region is CSVTSGGFEQFF. For the CDR3, the DNA is TGCAGCGTGACTAGCGGGGGCTTTGAGCAGTTCTTC.

The chain employs TRBV6-4 and TRBJ2-2, with D possibly being TRBD2 (6 bases). Germline V lookup: CDR1 MRHNA, CDR2 SNTAGT. V was clipped by 0 bases and J by 1 base, with 9 bases between them. The length of the CDR3 is 16 residues. The CDR3 is CASSDSVGGNTGELFF. The CDR3 nucleotides read TGTGCCAGCAGTGACTCGGTGGGGGGGAACACCGGGGAGCTGTTTTTT.

This chain connects TRBV9 to TRBJ1-3; the D is unclear. There are 15 residues in the CDR3. Trimming left V 7 bases short and J 0 bases short, with 14 bases between. Germline V gene data show CDR1 as SGDLS and CDR2 as YYNGEE. The CDR3 reads CASSRPFHSGNTIYF. The CDR3 DNA is TGTGCCAGCTCTAGACCTTTTCACTCTGGAAACACCATATATTTT.

This chain joins TRBV6-1 and TRBJ1-4, with D possibly TRBD1 on 6 matching bases. This CDR3 region has 15 residues. V lost 1 base to trimming and J lost 8 bases, with 14 bases between them. The germline V gene has CDR1 MNHNS and CDR2 SASEGT. CDR3 sequence: CASSEGYGGGEKLFF. The CDR3 region has the DNA TGTGCCAGCAGTGAAGGGTATGGGGGCGGGGAAAAACTGTTTTTT.

The V and J genes are TRBV20-1 and TRBJ1-1; 9 bases map to TRBD1. The trim removed 7 bases at V and 11 bases at J, leaving 8 bases unmatched. Per the germline V gene, CDR1 is DFQATT and CDR2 is SNEGSKA (reference sequence). CDR3 length: 11 residues. The CDR3 bases are TGCAGTGTTTTGGGGACAGGGAGGGCTTTCTTT. Its protein product is CSVLGTGRAFF.

The CDR3 nucleotides read TGTGCCAGCAGCAAAGGCCCCCAAACAGCTCTCAATCAGCCCCAGCATTTT. It translates to CASSKGPQTALNQPQHF. The chain couples TRBV21-1 to TRBJ1-5; the table assigns TRBD1, which was not confirmed against the DNA. TRBV21-1 is flagged as a pseudogene. This CDR3 comprises 17 residues.

The V and J genes are TRBV7-6 and TRBJ2-2, with D possibly matching TRBD1 (6 bases). Trimming stripped 5 bases from V and 2 bases from J, with 9 bases between. Looked up from germline, CDR1 is SGHVS and CDR2 is FNYEAQ. There are 14 residues in the CDR3. The CDR3 is CASSLGANTGELFF. DNA for the CDR3: TGTGCCAGCAGCCTGGGGGCCAACACCGGGGAGCTGTTTTTT.

The chain joins TRBV19 to TRBJ2-3; D gene ambiguous. This CDR3 is 13 amino acids long. CDR1 LNHDA and CDR2 SQIVND come from the germline V gene (reference sequence). Trimming removed 2 bases from V and 6 bases from J, with 9 bases in between. DNA of the CDR3: TGTGCCAGTAGTATATCTGGAGTGGATACGCAGTATTTT. It yields the protein CASSISGVDTQYF.